The present T cell receptor (beta chain) was sequenced within a study of regulatory T cells in long-lasting Graves disease. This clonotype has a count of ten or more. The CDR3 is 16 residues long. V gave up 5 bases and J gave up 6 bases; unmatched junction bases: 10. In germline, CDR1 is MRHNA, CDR2 SNTAGT. TCR beta libraries were built with iRepertoire HTBI primers and Arm-PCR of CDR3 regions. Using its own MiXCR run on the multiplex PCR reads, TCRdb lists one record per CDR3 protein. Of hundreds of thousands of distinct CDR3 sequences detected, 16% appear once; the ten largest clones hold approximately 12%. Documented time point: newly diagnosed GD, antithyroid drugs for less than 3 months. The authors made the TCR library using RNA they extracted from PBMCs. This sample was shared with a second study, whose subject was T cells in Graves' hyperthyroidism and ophthalmopathy.

The chain carries TRBV6-4 and TRBJ1-6; 7 nucleotides agree with TRBD1. The clonotype comes from a man younger than 30 with Graves disease. The starting material was peripheral blood mononuclear cells (PBMCs), obtained at new diagnosis, from a patient treated with antithyroid drugs. CDR3 in amino acids: CASSYRGRAANSPLHF. CDR3 sequence (DNA): TGTGCCAGCAGTTACAGGGGACGGGCAGCTAATTCACCCCTCCACTTT.